The sample holds a few counts of the clone carrying this T cell receptor (beta chain). Specified time point: pre-sensitization, week 0. The sample's treatment: therapeutic diphenylcyclopropenone sensitization with weekly scalp DPC. TCRdb reanalysed the RACE reads using MiXCR and keeps one entry per CDR3 protein. The sample has 250,000 or so distinct CDR3 sequences, 8.6% seen once. The germline CDR1 and CDR2 sequences are MNHEY and SVGEGT. With 11 bases removed from V and 5 bases from J, the gap between germline ends came to 28 bases. This CDR3 has 16 residues. This sample stems from a study of human T cells and chemical hapten exposure.

Sequencing was performed on whole blood, taken in connection with sensitization to the hapten diphenylcyclopropenone (DPC). The chain employs TRBV6-2 or TRBV6-3 and TRBJ2-7; D might be TRBD2 (5 bases). The clonotype originates from a woman in her thirties or forties with alopecia areata. Some clones in this sample may be carry-over from other donors' samples. In DNA form, the CDR3 reads TGTGCCCCTGCCGACGGAACGGGAAGCAGTGTCCACGAGCAGTACTTC. Translated: CAPADGTGSSVHEQYF.